The rows below give T cell receptor beta chains drawn from one sample of a study of OX40 agonist ivuxolimab in advanced cancers. The assay was immunoSEQ multiplex PCR, and TCRdb's table has in-frame clones only and misses some. This table has roughly 120,000 clones, roughly nine tenths appearing once. The sequenced sample was CD4+ or CD8+ T cells sorted from blood, obtained in a trial of the OX40 agonist ivuxolimab. Receptors originate from an adult with an advanced solid tumor such as melanoma, head and neck, liver or kidney cancer. Both conserved end residues are part of each CDR3. The D gene is left open where the match is weak. Not all rows give a size; the values are once, few, many and, for expanded clones, a class.

abundance: .
d_gene: .
j_gene: TRBJ2-1
v_gene: TRBV11-2
CDR3aa: CASSLGGRRSQFF
CDR3nt: TGTGCCAGCAGCTTGGGGGGCCGTAGGTCCCAGTTCTTC

abundance: .
d_gene: .
j_gene: TRBJ2-1
v_gene: TRBV5-1
CDR3aa: CASSFEGYNEQFF
CDR3nt: TGCGCCAGCAGCTTCGAGGGGTACAATGAGCAGTTCTTC

abundance: few
d_gene: .
j_gene: TRBJ2-7
v_gene: TRBV5-1
CDR3aa: CASSLGAYEQYF
CDR3nt: TGCGCCAGCAGCTTGGGGGCCTACGAGCAGTACTTC

abundance: .
d_gene: .
j_gene: TRBJ1-2
v_gene: TRBV7-9
CDR3aa: CASSLDIRDYGYTF
CDR3nt: TGTGCCAGCAGCTTAGATATAAGAGACTATGGCTACACCTTC

abundance: .
d_gene: .
j_gene: TRBJ2-7
v_gene: TRBV6-5
CDR3aa: CASSYLGTRGNEQYF
CDR3nt: TGTGCCAGCAGTTACCTCGGGACACGTGGCAACGAGCAGTACTTC

abundance: .
d_gene: TRBD2
j_gene: TRBJ2-5
v_gene: TRBV2
CDR3aa: CATTGASGGAWETQYF
CDR3nt: TGTGCCACCACGGGGGCTAGCGGGGGGGCCTGGGAGACCCAGTACTTC

abundance: .
d_gene: .
j_gene: TRBJ2-5
v_gene: TRBV9
CDR3aa: CASSVRGEETQYF
CDR3nt: TGTGCCAGCAGCGTAAGGGGAGAAGAGACCCAGTACTTC

abundance: .
d_gene: .
j_gene: TRBJ2-5
v_gene: TRBV6-1
CDR3aa: CASSRVSWTQYF
CDR3nt: TGTGCCAGCAGCAGGGTGTCATGGACCCAGTACTTC

abundance: .
d_gene: .
j_gene: TRBJ2-5
v_gene: TRBV14
CDR3aa: CASSQDRGFFRETQYF
CDR3nt: TGTGCCAGCAGCCAAGATCGGGGATTTTTTCGGGAGACCCAGTACTTC

abundance: once
d_gene: .
j_gene: TRBJ1-5
v_gene: TRBV7-9
CDR3aa: CASSVTGNQPQHF
CDR3nt: TGTGCCAGCAGTGTAACAGGGAATCAGCCCCAGCATTTT

abundance: .
d_gene: .
j_gene: TRBJ2-5
v_gene: TRBV30
CDR3aa: CAWSGLGGAFQETQYF
CDR3nt: TGTGCCTGGAGTGGCCTTGGGGGGGCATTCCAAGAGACCCAGTACTTC

abundance: .
d_gene: .
j_gene: TRBJ1-2
v_gene: TRBV5-1
CDR3aa: CASSLEGAYGYTF
CDR3nt: TGCGCCAGCAGCTTGGAAGGGGCCTATGGCTACACCTTC

abundance: .
d_gene: TRBD1
j_gene: TRBJ1-5
v_gene: TRBV5-6
CDR3aa: CASRLTGDDSQPQHF
CDR3nt: TGTGCCAGCAGGTTGACAGGGGATGATAGTCAGCCCCAGCATTTT

abundance: once
d_gene: TRBD1
j_gene: TRBJ1-1
v_gene: TRBV7-2
CDR3aa: CASSFVQGMNTEAFF
CDR3nt: TGTGCCAGCAGCTTCGTACAGGGGATGAACACTGAAGCTTTCTTT

abundance: .
d_gene: .
j_gene: TRBJ1-3
v_gene: TRBV2
CDR3aa: CASVGDVGNTIYF
CDR3nt: TGTGCCAGCGTCGGCGATGTAGGAAACACCATATATTTT

abundance: .
d_gene: .
j_gene: TRBJ2-5
v_gene: TRBV5-1
CDR3aa: CASSLGVAGRETQYF
CDR3nt: TGCGCCAGCAGCTTGGGGGTGGCAGGGAGAGAGACCCAGTACTTC

abundance: .
d_gene: .
j_gene: TRBJ1-6
v_gene: TRBV6-5
CDR3aa: CASGDYNSPLHF
CDR3nt: TGTGCCAGCGGGGACTATAATTCACCCCTCCACTTT

abundance: .
d_gene: TRBD2
j_gene: TRBJ2-3
v_gene: TRBV9
CDR3aa: CASNPAGVTDTQYF
CDR3nt: TGTGCCAGCAACCCAGCGGGAGTCACAGATACGCAGTATTTT

abundance: .
d_gene: TRBD2
j_gene: TRBJ2-1
v_gene: TRBV28
CDR3aa: CASSRGGASNEQFF
CDR3nt: TGTGCCAGCAGTCGCGGGGGGGCCAGCAATGAGCAGTTCTTC

abundance: .
d_gene: .
j_gene: TRBJ2-7
v_gene: TRBV4-3
CDR3aa: CASSQEVRGLAYEQYF
CDR3nt: TGCGCCAGCAGCCAGGAGGTAAGGGGCTTGGCCTACGAGCAGTACTTC

abundance: .
d_gene: .
j_gene: TRBJ2-2
v_gene: TRBV9
CDR3aa: CASSVVGQLGPTGELFF
CDR3nt: TGTGCCAGCAGCGTAGTCGGGCAGTTGGGCCCCACCGGGGAGCTGTTTTTT

abundance: .
d_gene: .
j_gene: TRBJ1-5
v_gene: TRBV18
CDR3aa: CASSPGRDQPQHF
CDR3nt: TGTGCCAGCTCACCGGGGCGGGATCAGCCCCAGCATTTT

abundance: .
d_gene: TRBD1
j_gene: TRBJ2-1
v_gene: TRBV27
CDR3aa: CASSPRTGNEQFF
CDR3nt: TGTGCCAGCAGTCCGCGGACAGGCAATGAGCAGTTCTTC

abundance: .
d_gene: .
j_gene: TRBJ1-1
v_gene: TRBV6-6
CDR3aa: CASTSDSLNTEAFF
CDR3nt: TGTGCCAGCACCTCCGACAGTTTGAACACTGAAGCTTTCTTT

abundance: few
d_gene: .
j_gene: TRBJ2-3
v_gene: TRBV7-2
CDR3aa: CASSFLDTQYF
CDR3nt: TGTGCCAGCAGCTTCTTAGATACGCAGTATTTT

abundance: few
d_gene: .
j_gene: TRBJ2-7
v_gene: TRBV30
CDR3aa: CAWGTLQNSEQYF
CDR3nt: TGTGCCTGGGGGACCCTTCAAAACTCCGAGCAGTACTTC

abundance: .
d_gene: .
j_gene: TRBJ1-5
v_gene: TRBV19
CDR3aa: CASSIDGRKGQPQHF
CDR3nt: TGTGCCAGTAGTATAGATGGCAGGAAAGGGCAGCCCCAGCATTTT

abundance: .
d_gene: TRBD2
j_gene: TRBJ2-5
v_gene: TRBV5-1
CDR3aa: CASSLTGLALETQYF
CDR3nt: TGCGCCAGCAGTCTCACAGGACTAGCCTTAGAGACCCAGTACTTC

abundance: .
d_gene: .
j_gene: TRBJ2-7
v_gene: TRBV11-2
CDR3aa: CASSPKGGFEQYF
CDR3nt: TGTGCCAGCAGCCCTAAAGGGGGGTTCGAGCAGTACTTC

abundance: .
d_gene: .
j_gene: TRBJ1-1
v_gene: TRBV15
CDR3aa: CATSRDWSSEAFF
CDR3nt: TGTGCCACCAGCAGAGACTGGTCATCTGAAGCTTTCTTT

abundance: .
d_gene: .
j_gene: TRBJ2-2
v_gene: TRBV11-3
CDR3aa: CASSLGGAGGELFF
CDR3nt: TGTGCCAGCAGCTTAGGGGGGGCCGGCGGGGAGCTGTTTTTT

abundance: .
d_gene: .
j_gene: TRBJ1-1
v_gene: TRBV28
CDR3aa: CASSLLNTEAFF
CDR3nt: TGTGCCAGCAGTTTATTGAACACTGAAGCTTTCTTT

abundance: .
d_gene: .
j_gene: TRBJ1-2
v_gene: TRBV19
CDR3aa: CASSISLENYGYTF
CDR3nt: TGTGCCAGTAGTATCTCCCTCGAGAACTATGGCTACACCTTC

abundance: .
d_gene: .
j_gene: TRBJ2-7
v_gene: TRBV28
CDR3aa: CASSSPGQGEQYF
CDR3nt: TGTGCCAGCAGTTCTCCTGGGCAGGGTGAGCAGTACTTC

abundance: .
d_gene: .
j_gene: TRBJ2-1
v_gene: TRBV6-5
CDR3aa: CASTPRTHNEQFF
CDR3nt: TGTGCCAGCACCCCACGGACCCACAATGAGCAGTTCTTC

abundance: .
d_gene: .
j_gene: TRBJ2-7
v_gene: TRBV7-2
CDR3aa: CASSLSLDEQYF
CDR3nt: TGTGCCAGCAGCCTTTCGCTGGACGAGCAGTACTTC

abundance: .
d_gene: .
j_gene: TRBJ1-2
v_gene: TRBV30
CDR3aa: CAWSVGVGYTF
CDR3nt: TGTGCCTGGAGTGTAGGGGTTGGCTACACCTTC

abundance: .
d_gene: .
j_gene: TRBJ1-4
v_gene: TRBV4-3
CDR3aa: CASSQVWAGSTNEKLFF
CDR3nt: TGCGCCAGCAGCCAAGTATGGGCAGGATCAACTAATGAAAAACTGTTTTTT

abundance: .
d_gene: .
j_gene: TRBJ2-7
v_gene: TRBV5-1
CDR3aa: CASNENSEQYF
CDR3nt: TGCGCCAGCAACGAAAACAGCGAGCAGTACTTC

abundance: .
d_gene: TRBD2
j_gene: TRBJ2-5
v_gene: TRBV27
CDR3aa: CASSRRAGGQETQYF
CDR3nt: TGTGCCAGCAGTCGACGAGCGGGGGGGCAAGAGACCCAGTACTTC

abundance: .
d_gene: .
j_gene: TRBJ2-2
v_gene: TRBV19
CDR3aa: CAVSAQGTNTGELFF
CDR3nt: TGTGCCGTCAGCGCTCAGGGGACGAACACCGGGGAGCTGTTTTTT

abundance: .
d_gene: .
j_gene: TRBJ2-7
v_gene: TRBV28
CDR3aa: CASSLLSASSYEQYF
CDR3nt: TGTGCCAGCAGTCTTCTTTCAGCGAGTTCCTACGAGCAGTACTTC

abundance: .
d_gene: TRBD1
j_gene: TRBJ1-1
v_gene: TRBV6-5
CDR3aa: CASSKGDRGAEAFF
CDR3nt: TGTGCCAGCAGTAAAGGGGACAGGGGTGCTGAAGCTTTCTTT

abundance: .
d_gene: TRBD1
j_gene: TRBJ2-7
v_gene: TRBV6-5
CDR3aa: CASSVWTGGRYEQYF
CDR3nt: TGTGCCAGCAGCGTTTGGACAGGGGGCCGTTACGAGCAGTACTTC

abundance: .
d_gene: .
j_gene: TRBJ1-6
v_gene: TRBV5-4
CDR3aa: CASSLQGQGSPLHF
CDR3nt: TGTGCCAGCAGCCTACAGGGTCAAGGTTCACCCCTCCACTTT

abundance: .
d_gene: .
j_gene: TRBJ2-3
v_gene: TRBV11-3
CDR3aa: CASSSLSTDTQYF
CDR3nt: TGTGCCAGCAGCTCACTTAGCACAGATACGCAGTATTTT

abundance: .
d_gene: .
j_gene: TRBJ2-3
v_gene: TRBV15
CDR3aa: CATSRDRRGSTDTQYF
CDR3nt: TGTGCCACCAGCAGAGATAGGCGGGGTTCCACAGATACGCAGTATTTT

abundance: .
d_gene: .
j_gene: TRBJ1-5
v_gene: TRBV9
CDR3aa: CASSVGPRNQPQHF
CDR3nt: TGTGCCAGCAGCGTAGGGCCCCGCAATCAGCCCCAGCATTTT

abundance: once
d_gene: .
j_gene: TRBJ2-5
v_gene: TRBV9
CDR3aa: CASSPPLSGGQETQYF
CDR3nt: TGTGCCAGCTCCCCCCCGTTAAGCGGAGGCCAAGAGACCCAGTACTTC

abundance: .
d_gene: TRBD2
j_gene: TRBJ2-5
v_gene: TRBV5-1
CDR3aa: CASSLRAPTTSGVQETQYF
CDR3nt: TGCGCCAGCAGCTTGCGCGCCCCGACTACTAGCGGGGTCCAAGAGACCCAGTACTTC

abundance: .
d_gene: TRBD1
j_gene: TRBJ1-2
v_gene: TRBV10-3
CDR3aa: CAISDPGQGNYGYTF
CDR3nt: TGTGCCATCAGTGACCCGGGACAGGGTAACTATGGCTACACCTTC

abundance: .
d_gene: .
j_gene: TRBJ1-1
v_gene: TRBV6-1
CDR3aa: CASRAGGEAFF
CDR3nt: TGTGCCAGCAGGGCCGGGGGTGAAGCTTTCTTT

abundance: .
d_gene: TRBD1
j_gene: TRBJ1-4
v_gene: TRBV29-1
CDR3aa: CSVTGFDGEKLFF
CDR3nt: TGCAGCGTGACAGGGTTTGATGGAGAAAAACTGTTTTTT

abundance: few
d_gene: .
j_gene: TRBJ1-5
v_gene: TRBV6-5
CDR3aa: CASSYGGYNQPQHF
CDR3nt: TGTGCCAGCAGTTACGGGGGTTACAATCAGCCCCAGCATTTT

abundance: .
d_gene: TRBD1
j_gene: TRBJ2-7
v_gene: TRBV7-2
CDR3aa: CASTISTGFISYEQYF
CDR3nt: TGTGCCAGCACAATCTCGACAGGGTTTATCTCCTACGAGCAGTACTTC

abundance: few
d_gene: .
j_gene: TRBJ1-5
v_gene: TRBV2
CDR3aa: CASSGGISSNQPQHF
CDR3nt: TGTGCCAGCAGTGGGGGGATCTCTAGCAATCAGCCCCAGCATTTT

abundance: once
d_gene: .
j_gene: TRBJ2-3
v_gene: TRBV5-8
CDR3aa: CASSLSTPTDTQYF
CDR3nt: TGTGCCAGCAGCTTGTCCACCCCCACAGATACGCAGTATTTT